This TCR beta chain was documented in a study of blood T cell repertoires in COVID-19 (TCRdb year 2020). Turning to the overall study: Samples from collaborators originated in the United States, Italy and Spain and spanned both the acute and convalescent phases of COVID-19. The prospective study material was composed of cDNA or gDNA derived from T cells, B-cell-depleted T cells, or PBMCs. Deeply sampled blood TCRbeta repertoires from subjects exposed to, actively infected with, or recovered from COVID-19 were included in the dataset. The repertoires were released in a freely available public database meant as a resource for research on the immune response to SARS-CoV-2. Samples came from the ongoing ImmuneRACE study (first 160 participants) plus 1,254 subjects from 6 global collaborators. The sample metadata nearly always contained a de-identified subject ID, COVID-19 status, age in years and sex. Where available, HLA class I and class II types were taken from metadata supplied by the sample provider and were not determined by assay-based typing. The investigation overall reported the following: Clinical and demographic metadata were provided uncurated, with the amount varying by source and participant.

Note on this clone: Its antigen has not been determined. It has no much larger one-base neighbor in the sample; base qualities were not kept.

Each collaborating institution followed its own protocols to collect whole blood in K2EDTA tubes. For TCRbeta analysis, collaborator samples were shipped as frozen whole blood, as isolated PBMCs, or as DNA extracted from either sample type. In the germline V gene (reference sequence), CDR1 corresponds to PRHDT and CDR2 to FYEKMQ. V was cut back by 4 bases and J by 4 bases, leaving a gap of 11 bases between them. The CDR3 covers 14 residues, taking in both the cysteine and the phenylalanine. Just the 42-base CDR3 DNA is kept, in frame starting at base 1. The immunoSEQ Assay, a bias-controlled multiplex PCR, was used to amplify TCRbeta CDR3 regions from genomic DNA. Turning to the authors' computational methods: The number of nucleated cells in each sample was estimated by amplification of reference gene primers within the assay. Sequence reads were collapsed and filtered to measure the absolute abundance of every unique TCRbeta CDR3 rearrangement. For each sample, productive Simpson clonality was calculated as the square root of Simpson's diversity index across productive rearrangements. What TCRdb holds here is the immuneACCESS table cut down to in-frame rearrangements. Part of the clones is not present; checked against another copy, under half of the missing clones reflect an unresolved V gene, and the others are unexplained. That table is the source of V, J and clone size, and D and trimming were worked out from the DNA. The sample has about 210,000 clones on record, 88% of them singletons. The top ten clones comprise around 0.72% of the sample.

The source is a middle-aged man with acute or convalescent COVID-19. Sequencing was done on a sample of peripheral blood. The chain links TRBV13 with TRBJ1-3; the D gene remains uncertain. CDR3 region: CASSSSKRGNTIYF. The nucleotide sequence reads TGTGCCAGCAGCTCGAGTAAGAGGGGAAACACCATATATTTT.